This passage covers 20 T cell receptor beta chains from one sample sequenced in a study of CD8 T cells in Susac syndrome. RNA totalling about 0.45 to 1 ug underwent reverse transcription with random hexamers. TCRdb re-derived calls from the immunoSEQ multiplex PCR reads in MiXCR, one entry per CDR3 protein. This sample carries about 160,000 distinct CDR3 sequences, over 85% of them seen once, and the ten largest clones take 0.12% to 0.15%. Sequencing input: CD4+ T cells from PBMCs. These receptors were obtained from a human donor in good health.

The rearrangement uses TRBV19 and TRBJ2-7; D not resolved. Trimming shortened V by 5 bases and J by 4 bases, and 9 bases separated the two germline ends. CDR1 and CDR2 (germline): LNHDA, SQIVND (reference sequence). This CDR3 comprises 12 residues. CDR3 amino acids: CASSQTEYEQYF. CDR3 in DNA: TGTGCCAGTAGTCAGACCGAGTACGAGCAGTACTTC. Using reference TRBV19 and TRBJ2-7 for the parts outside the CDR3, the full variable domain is DGGITQSPKYLFRKEGQNVTLSCEQNLNHDAMYWYRQDPGQGLRLIYYSQIVNDFQKGDIAEGYSVSREKKESFPLTVTSAQKNPTAFYLCASSQTEYEQYFGPGTRLTVT.

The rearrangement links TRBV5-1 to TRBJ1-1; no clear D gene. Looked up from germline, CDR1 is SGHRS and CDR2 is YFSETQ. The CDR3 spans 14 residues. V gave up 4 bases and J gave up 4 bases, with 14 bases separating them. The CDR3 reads CASSPGTLATEAFF. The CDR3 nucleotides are TGCGCCAGCAGCCCAGGTACCCTTGCCACTGAAGCTTTCTTT.

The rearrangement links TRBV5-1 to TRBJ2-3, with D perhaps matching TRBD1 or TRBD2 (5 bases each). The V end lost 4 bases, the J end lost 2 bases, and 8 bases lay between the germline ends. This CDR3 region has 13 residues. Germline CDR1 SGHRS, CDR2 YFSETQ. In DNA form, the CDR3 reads TGCGCCAGCAGCGGGACCGTCACAGATACGCAGTATTTT. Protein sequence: CASSGTVTDTQYF.

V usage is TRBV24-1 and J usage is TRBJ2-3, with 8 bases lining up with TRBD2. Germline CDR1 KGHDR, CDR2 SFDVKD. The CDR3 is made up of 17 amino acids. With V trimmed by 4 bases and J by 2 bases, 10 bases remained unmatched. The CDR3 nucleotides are TGTGCCACCAGTGACCGAGTAGCGGGACACACCACAGATACGCAGTATTTT. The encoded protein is CATSDRVAGHTTDTQYF.

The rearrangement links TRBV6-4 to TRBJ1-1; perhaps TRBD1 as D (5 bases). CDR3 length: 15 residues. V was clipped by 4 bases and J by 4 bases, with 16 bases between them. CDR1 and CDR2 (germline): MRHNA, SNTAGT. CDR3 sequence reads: CASSVQAGVGTEAFF. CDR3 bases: TGTGCCAGCAGTGTACAAGCGGGGGTCGGCACTGAAGCTTTCTTT.

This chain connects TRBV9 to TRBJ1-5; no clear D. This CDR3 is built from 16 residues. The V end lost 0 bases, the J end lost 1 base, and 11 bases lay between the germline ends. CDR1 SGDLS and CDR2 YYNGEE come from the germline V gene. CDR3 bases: TGTGCCAGCAGCGTAGGCAGTGTCCAAAGCAATCAGCCCCAGCATTTT. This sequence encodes CASSVGSVQSNQPQHF.

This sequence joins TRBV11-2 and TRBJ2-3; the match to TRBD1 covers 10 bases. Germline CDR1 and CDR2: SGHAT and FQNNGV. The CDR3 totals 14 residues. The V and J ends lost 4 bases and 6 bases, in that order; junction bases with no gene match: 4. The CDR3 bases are TGTGCCAGCAGCTCCCCGGACAGGGGGGATACGCAGTATTTT. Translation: CASSSPDRGDTQYF.

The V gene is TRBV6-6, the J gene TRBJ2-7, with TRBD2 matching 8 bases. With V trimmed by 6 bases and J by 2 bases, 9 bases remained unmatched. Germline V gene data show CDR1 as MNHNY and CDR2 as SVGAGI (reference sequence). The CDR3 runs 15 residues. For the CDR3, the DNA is TGTGCCAGCAGATACGGGGGGGCCGATACCTACGAGCAGTACTTC. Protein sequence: CASRYGGADTYEQYF.

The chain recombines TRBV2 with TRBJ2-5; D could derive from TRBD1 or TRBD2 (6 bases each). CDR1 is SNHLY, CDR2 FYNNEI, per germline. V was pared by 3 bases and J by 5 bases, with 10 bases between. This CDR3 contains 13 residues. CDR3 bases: TGTGCCAGCAGTGACGGGGGCCGTGAGACCCAGTACTTC. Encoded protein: CASSDGGRETQYF.

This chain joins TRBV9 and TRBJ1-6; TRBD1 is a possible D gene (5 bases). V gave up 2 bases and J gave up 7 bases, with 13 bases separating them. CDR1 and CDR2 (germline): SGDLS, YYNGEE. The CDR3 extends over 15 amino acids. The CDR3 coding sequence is TGTGCCAGCAGCGTCCAGGGAACCCCCAATTCACCCCTCCACTTT. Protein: CASSVQGTPNSPLHF.

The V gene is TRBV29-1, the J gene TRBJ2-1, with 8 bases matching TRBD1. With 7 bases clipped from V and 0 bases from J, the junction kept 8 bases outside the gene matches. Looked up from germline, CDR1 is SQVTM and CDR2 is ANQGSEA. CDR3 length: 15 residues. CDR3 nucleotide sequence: TGCAGCGCCCCCCGACAGGGGAGCTCCTACAATGAGCAGTTCTTC. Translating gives CSAPRQGSSYNEQFF.

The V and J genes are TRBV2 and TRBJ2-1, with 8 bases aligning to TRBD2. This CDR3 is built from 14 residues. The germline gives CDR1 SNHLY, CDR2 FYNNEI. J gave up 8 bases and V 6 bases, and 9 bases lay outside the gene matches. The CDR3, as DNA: TGTGCCAGCAGGACTAGCGCTTACATCCATGAGCAGTTCTTC. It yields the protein CASRTSAYIHEQFF.

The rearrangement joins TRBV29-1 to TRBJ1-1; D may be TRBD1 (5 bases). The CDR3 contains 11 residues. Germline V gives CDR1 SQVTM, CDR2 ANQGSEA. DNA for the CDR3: TGCAGGGGGGTACTGAACACTGAAGCTTTCTTT. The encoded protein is CRGVLNTEAFF.

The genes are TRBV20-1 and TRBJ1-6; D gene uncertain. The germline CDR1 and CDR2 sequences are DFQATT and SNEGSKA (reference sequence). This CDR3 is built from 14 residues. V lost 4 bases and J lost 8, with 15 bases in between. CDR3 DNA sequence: TGCAGTGCTATGACATCAGGATATTATTCACCCCTCCACTTT. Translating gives CSAMTSGYYSPLHF.

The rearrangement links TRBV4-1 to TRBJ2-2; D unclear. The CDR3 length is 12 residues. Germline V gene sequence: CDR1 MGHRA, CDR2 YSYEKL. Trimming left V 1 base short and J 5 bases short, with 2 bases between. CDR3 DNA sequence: TGCGCCAGCAGCCAAGGGACCGGGGAGCTGTTTTTT. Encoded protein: CASSQGTGELFF.

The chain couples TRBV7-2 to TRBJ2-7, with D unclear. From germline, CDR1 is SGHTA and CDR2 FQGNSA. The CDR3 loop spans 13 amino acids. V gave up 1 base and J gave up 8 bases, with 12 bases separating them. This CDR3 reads CASSLGEGFQQYF. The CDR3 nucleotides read TGTGCCAGCAGCTTAGGGGAAGGGTTCCAGCAGTACTTC.

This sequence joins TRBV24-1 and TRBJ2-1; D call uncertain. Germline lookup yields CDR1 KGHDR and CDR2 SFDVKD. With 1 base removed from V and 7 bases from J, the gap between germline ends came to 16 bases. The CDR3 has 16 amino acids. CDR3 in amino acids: CATSDFTTSSRNEQFF. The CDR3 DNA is TGTGCCACCAGTGATTTTACGACTTCTTCAAGGAATGAGCAGTTCTTC.

CDR3 sequence: CASSLGGTVNLYEQYF. The CDR3 bases are TGCGCCAGCAGCTTGGGGGGGACAGTGAATCTCTACGAGCAGTACTTC. The chain joins TRBV5-1 to TRBJ2-7; 7 bases fit TRBD1. V shed 0 bases and J 3 bases; nucleotides not matched to a gene: 9. The CDR3 extends over 16 amino acids. The germline V gene has CDR1 SGHRS and CDR2 YFSETQ.

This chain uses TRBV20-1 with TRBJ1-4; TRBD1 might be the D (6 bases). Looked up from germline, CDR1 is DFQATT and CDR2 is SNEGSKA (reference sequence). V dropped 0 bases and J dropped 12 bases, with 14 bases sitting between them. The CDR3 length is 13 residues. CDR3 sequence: CSARDHLKGELFF. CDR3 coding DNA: TGCAGTGCTAGAGATCATCTGAAGGGGGAACTGTTTTTT.

CDR3 in amino acids: CASSPTTGDYYNEQFF. The CDR3, as DNA: TGTGCCAGTAGTCCCACGACAGGGGACTATTACAATGAGCAGTTCTTC. This sequence joins TRBV19 and TRBJ2-1; possibly TRBD1 for D (8 bases). The V end lost 5 bases, the J end lost 4 bases, and 18 bases lay between the germline ends. Germline V gene lookup returns CDR1 LNHDA and CDR2 SQIVND (reference sequence). The CDR3 runs to 16 residues.